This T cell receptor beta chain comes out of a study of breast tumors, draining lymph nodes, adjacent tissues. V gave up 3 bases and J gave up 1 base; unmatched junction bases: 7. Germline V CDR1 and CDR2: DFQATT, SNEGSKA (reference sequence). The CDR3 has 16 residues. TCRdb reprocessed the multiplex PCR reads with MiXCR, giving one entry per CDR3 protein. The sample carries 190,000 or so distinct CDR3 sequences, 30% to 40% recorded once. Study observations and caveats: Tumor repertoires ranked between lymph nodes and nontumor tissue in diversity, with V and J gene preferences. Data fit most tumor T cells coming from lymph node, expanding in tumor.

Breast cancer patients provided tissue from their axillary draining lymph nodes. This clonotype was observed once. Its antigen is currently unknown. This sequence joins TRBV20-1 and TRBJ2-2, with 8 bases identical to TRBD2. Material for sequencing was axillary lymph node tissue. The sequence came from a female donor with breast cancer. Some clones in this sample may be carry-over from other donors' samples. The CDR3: CSASDGGRRNTGELFF. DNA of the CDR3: TGCAGTGCTAGTGATGGCGGGAGGAGGAACACCGGGGAGCTGTTTTTT.